This section outlines one T cell receptor (beta chain) sequence together with its context. The antigen remains undetermined. These data are taken from a study of T cells in Graves' hyperthyroidism and ophthalmopathy. This CDR3 has 17 amino acids. V dropped 5 bases and J dropped 3 bases, with 22 bases sitting between them. Germline V gene sequence: CDR1 MDHEN, CDR2 SYDVKM. General study points: In blood, most of the thyroid clonotypes expanded above 0.001 were also present. In simple terms, a model built on 13 V-J features told ophthalmopathy apart from stable hyperthyroidism.

Amplification of TCR beta CDR3 regions used RNA as the template. First-round RT-PCR targeting the TCR CDR3 was performed with the HTBI primer set. MiXCR was run by TCRdb on the multiplex PCR reads, yielding one entry per CDR3 protein. The sample includes about 380,000 distinct CDR3 sequences, about 14% of them seen just once. With duration under 3 months, ophthalmopathy was active: Clinical Activity Score at least 3, NOSPECS at least 4. Material: blood. The clonotype was recovered from a woman under 40 with Graves' ophthalmopathy. The chain is built from TRBV28 and TRBJ2-5, with D possibly being TRBD2 (5 bases). In DNA, the CDR3 is TGTGCCAGCAGTCGGGGTAGGAATCTAGCCATAAAAGAGACCCAGTACTTC. Its protein product is CASSRGRNLAIKETQYF.